This T cell receptor (beta chain) was sequenced during a study of shared clonotypes between healthy human individuals. As for the study in general: Serving as donors were two women and a few men, whose ages spanned 18 to 49.

As concerns this clone: Its antigen is currently unknown.

Assay used: immunoSEQ multiplex PCR; TCRdb lists only in-frame clones, some missing. This sample has under 2,000,000 clones, with just under 95% found just once. Findings and caveats of the study: Researchers sampled only blood; tissue repertoires likely differ. In general, naive subsets displayed greater estimated richness than memory subsets did.

As defined, naive CD8 cells were CD45RO-negative and positively selected for CCR7, with terminally differentiated effector memory CD45RA+ cells excluded. The CDR3 consists of 15 residues. V was clipped by 6 bases and J by 6 bases, with 18 bases between them. The V gene's germline CDR1 is SNHLY and CDR2 FYNNEI. This clonotype was sampled from a man aged 18 to 29 in good health. The rearrangement links TRBV2 to TRBJ1-5, with a weak D call TRBD1 (6 bases). Material for sequencing was naive CD8+ T cells sorted from blood. CDR3 nucleotides: TGTGCCAGCAGATGGGGGGGGGCGCCTAGTCAGCCCCAGCATTTT. Translating gives CASRWGGAPSQPQHF.